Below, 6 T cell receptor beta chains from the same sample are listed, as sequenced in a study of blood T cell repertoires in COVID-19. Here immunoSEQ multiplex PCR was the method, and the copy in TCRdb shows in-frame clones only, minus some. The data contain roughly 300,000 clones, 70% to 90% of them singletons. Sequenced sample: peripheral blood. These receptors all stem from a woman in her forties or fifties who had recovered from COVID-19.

The CDR3 DNA follows: TGTGCCAGCAGCCCCTATTCAAGCTCTGGGGCCAACGTCCTGACTTTC. This encodes CASSPYSSSGANVLTF. The chain links TRBV28 to TRBJ2-6; no definite D call. CDR1 MDHEN and CDR2 SYDVKM come from the germline V gene. The CDR3 runs 16 residues. Between the trimmed V and J ends, which lost 6 bases and 0 bases, there was a span of 12 bases.

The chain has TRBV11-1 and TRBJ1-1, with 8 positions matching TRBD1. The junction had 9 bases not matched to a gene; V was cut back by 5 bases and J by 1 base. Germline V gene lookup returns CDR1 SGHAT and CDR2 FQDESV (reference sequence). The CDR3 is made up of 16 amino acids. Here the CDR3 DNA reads TGTGCCAGCAGCCCGAGCTACGACAGGGGGAACACTGAAGCTTTCTTT. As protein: CASSPSYDRGNTEAFF.

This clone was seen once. The CDR3 loop is CASSLMGAQGNTIYF. CDR3 nucleotides: TGCGCCAGCAGCTTAATGGGGGCGCAAGGAAACACCATATATTTT. The chain is built from TRBV5-1 and TRBJ1-3; the D gene is possibly TRBD1 (6 bases). CDR1 and CDR2 from the germline V gene are SGHRS and YFSETQ. This CDR3 has 15 residues. The V end was cut by 2 bases, the J end by 4 bases, with 13 bases between.

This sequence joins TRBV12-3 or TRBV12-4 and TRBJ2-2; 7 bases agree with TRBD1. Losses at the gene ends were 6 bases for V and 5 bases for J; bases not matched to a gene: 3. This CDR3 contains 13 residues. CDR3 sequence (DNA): TGTGCCAGCAGACAGACAGGGACCGGGGAGCTGTTTTTT. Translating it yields CASRQTGTGELFF.

The CDR3 nucleotides read TGTGCCAGTTCTGCCGTCCGACAGTTGCCTACCTACGAGCAGTACTTC. Protein product: CASSAVRQLPTYEQYF. The V gene is TRBV7-8, the J gene TRBJ2-7, with D possibly TRBD1 on 5 matching bases. Between the trimmed V and J ends, which lost 9 bases and 2 bases, there was a span of 23 bases. The CDR3 runs 16 residues. CDR1 and CDR2 from the germline V gene are SGHVS and FQNEAQ.

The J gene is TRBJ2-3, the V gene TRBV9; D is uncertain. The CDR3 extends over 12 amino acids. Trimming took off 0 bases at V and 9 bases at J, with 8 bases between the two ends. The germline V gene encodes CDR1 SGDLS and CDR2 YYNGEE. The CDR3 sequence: CASSVDLVTQYF. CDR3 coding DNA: TGTGCCAGCAGCGTAGACCTAGTCACGCAGTATTTT.